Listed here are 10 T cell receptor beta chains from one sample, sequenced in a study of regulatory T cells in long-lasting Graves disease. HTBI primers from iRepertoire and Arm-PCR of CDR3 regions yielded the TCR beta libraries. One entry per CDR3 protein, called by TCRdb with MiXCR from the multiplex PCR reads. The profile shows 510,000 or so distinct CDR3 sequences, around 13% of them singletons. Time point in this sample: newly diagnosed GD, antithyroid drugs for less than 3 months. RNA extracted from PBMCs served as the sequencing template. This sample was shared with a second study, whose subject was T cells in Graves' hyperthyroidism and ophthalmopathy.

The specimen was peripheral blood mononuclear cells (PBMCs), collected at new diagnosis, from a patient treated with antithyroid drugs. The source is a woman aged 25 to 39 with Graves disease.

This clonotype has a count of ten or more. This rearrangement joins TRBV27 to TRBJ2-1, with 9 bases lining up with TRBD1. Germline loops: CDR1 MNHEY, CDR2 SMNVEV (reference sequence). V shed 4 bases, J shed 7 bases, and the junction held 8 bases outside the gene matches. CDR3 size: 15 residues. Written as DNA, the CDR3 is TGTGCCAGCAGTTCCTGGGACAGGGATGGGAATGAGCAGTTCTTC. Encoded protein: CASSSWDRDGNEQFF.

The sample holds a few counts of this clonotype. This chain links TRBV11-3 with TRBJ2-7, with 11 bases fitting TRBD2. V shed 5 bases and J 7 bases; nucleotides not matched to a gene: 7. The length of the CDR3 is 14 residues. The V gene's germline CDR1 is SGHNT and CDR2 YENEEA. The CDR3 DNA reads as TGTGCCAGCAGCCCGGGACTAGCGGAAGCTGAGCAGTACTTC. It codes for CASSPGLAEAEQYF.

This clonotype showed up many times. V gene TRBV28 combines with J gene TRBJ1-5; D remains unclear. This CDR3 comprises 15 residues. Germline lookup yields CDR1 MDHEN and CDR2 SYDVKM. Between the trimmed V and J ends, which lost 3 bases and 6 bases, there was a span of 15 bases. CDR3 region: CASSLVRLGGQPQHF. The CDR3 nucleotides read TGTGCCAGCAGTTTGGTTAGGCTGGGAGGTCAGCCCCAGCATTTT.

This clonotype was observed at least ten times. CDR3 sequence reads: CASSSLVDEQYF. The CDR3 region has the DNA TGTGCCAGCAGTTCCCTAGTCGACGAGCAGTACTTC. The gene calls are TRBV27 and TRBJ2-7, with D unresolved. CDR3 length: 12 amino acids. CDR1 and CDR2 from the germline V gene are MNHEY and SMNVEV (reference sequence). V was cut by 4 bases and J by 5 bases, with 9 bases left in between.

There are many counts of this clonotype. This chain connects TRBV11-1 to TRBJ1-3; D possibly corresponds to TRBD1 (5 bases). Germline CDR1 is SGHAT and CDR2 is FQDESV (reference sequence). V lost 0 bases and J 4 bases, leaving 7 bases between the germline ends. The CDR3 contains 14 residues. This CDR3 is CASSLAGHGNTIYF. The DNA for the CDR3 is TGTGCCAGCAGCTTAGCGGGGCACGGAAACACCATATATTTT.

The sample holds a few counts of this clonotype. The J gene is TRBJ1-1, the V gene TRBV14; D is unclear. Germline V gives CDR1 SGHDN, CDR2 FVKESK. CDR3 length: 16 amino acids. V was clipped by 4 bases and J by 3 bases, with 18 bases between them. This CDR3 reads CASSPARSRQYTEAFF. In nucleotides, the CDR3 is TGTGCCAGCAGCCCGGCCAGGTCGCGGCAATACACTGAAGCTTTCTTT.

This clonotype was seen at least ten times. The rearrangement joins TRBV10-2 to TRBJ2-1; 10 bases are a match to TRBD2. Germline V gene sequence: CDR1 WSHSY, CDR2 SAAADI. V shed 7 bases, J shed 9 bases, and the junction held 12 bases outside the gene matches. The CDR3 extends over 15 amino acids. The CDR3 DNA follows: TGCGCCAGCACCCAAGCGGGAGGGTTATCTGTTGAGCAGTTCTTC. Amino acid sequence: CASTQAGGLSVEQFF.

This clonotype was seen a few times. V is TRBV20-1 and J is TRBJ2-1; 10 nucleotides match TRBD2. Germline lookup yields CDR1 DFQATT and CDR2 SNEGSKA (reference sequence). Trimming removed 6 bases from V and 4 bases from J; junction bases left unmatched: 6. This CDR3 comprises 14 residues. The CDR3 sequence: CSAWGLAPYNEQFF. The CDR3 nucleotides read TGCAGTGCGTGGGGACTAGCGCCTTACAATGAGCAGTTCTTC.

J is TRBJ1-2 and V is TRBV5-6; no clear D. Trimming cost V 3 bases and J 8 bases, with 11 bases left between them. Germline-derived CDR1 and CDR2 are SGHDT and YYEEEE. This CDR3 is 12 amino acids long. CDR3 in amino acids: CASSWGVGGYTF. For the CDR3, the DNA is TGTGCCAGCAGCTGGGGTGTCGGAGGCTACACCTTC.

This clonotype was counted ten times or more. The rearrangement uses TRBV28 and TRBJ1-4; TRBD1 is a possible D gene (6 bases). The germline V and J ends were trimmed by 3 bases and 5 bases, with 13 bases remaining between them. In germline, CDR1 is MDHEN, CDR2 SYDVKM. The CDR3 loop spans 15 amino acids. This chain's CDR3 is CASSFYGTSNEKLFF. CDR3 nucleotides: TGTGCCAGCAGTTTTTACGGGACAAGCAATGAAAAACTGTTTTTT.